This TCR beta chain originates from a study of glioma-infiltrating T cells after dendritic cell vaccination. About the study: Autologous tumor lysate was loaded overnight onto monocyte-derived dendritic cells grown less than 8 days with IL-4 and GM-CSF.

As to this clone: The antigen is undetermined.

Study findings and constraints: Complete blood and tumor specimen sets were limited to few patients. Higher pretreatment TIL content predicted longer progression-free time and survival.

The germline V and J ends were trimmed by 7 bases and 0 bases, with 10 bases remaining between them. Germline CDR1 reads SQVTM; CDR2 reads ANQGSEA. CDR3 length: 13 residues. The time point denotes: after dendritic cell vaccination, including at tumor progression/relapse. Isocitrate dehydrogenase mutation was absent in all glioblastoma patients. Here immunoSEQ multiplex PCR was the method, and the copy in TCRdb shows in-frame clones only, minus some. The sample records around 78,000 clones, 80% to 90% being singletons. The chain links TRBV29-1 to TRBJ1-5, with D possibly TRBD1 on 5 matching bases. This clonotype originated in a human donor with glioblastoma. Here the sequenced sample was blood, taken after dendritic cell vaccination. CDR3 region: CSGQTDSNQPQHF. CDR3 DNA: TGCAGCGGGCAGACAGATAGCAATCAGCCCCAGCATTTT. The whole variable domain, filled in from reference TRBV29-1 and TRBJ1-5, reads SAVISQKPSRDICQRGTSLTIQCQVDSQVTMMFWYRQQPGQSLTLIATANQGSEATYESGFVIDKFPISRPNLTFSTLTVSNMSPEDSSIYLCSGQTDSNQPQHFGDGTRLSIL.